This TCR beta chain was sequenced in a study of cytomegalovirus exposure and HLA in healthy donors. Notes on the study in general: An analysis was carried out later, and it reportedly showed fewer N-insertions in an Asian-associated ancestry cluster than the 666-donor mean.

PCR amplification relied on 60 Vbeta primers (plus 13 Jbeta primers). TCRdb's table, derived via immunoSEQ multiplex PCR, lists solely in-frame clones and lacks some. The data show about 160,000 clones, with approximately 72% seen just once and 7% to 7.5% held by the top ten. The germline gives CDR1 SGHNT, CDR2 YYREEE (reference sequence). CDR3 size: 17 residues. The V segment lost 4 bases and the J segment 5 bases; nucleotides outside the gene matches: 12. With regard to this clone: Its antigen is not identified.

The specimen was PBMCs. The sequence was collected from a man aged 35-49 years in good health and CMV-seropositive. The chain carries TRBV5-4 and TRBJ2-5; TRBD2 aligns across 12 bases. CDR3 loop: CASSNGPRTSGAETQYF. For the CDR3, the DNA is TGTGCCAGCAGCAATGGACCAAGGACTAGCGGGGCGGAGACCCAGTACTTC.